Sequencing of this T cell receptor beta chain was carried out in a study of vaccination effects on CD4 cells after COVID-19. Study-level points and caveats: Vaccine- and infection-induced clones showed marked clonal contraction late following vaccination. Few convalescent patients and no early post-infection timepoints were included in the study.

Germline CDR1 LGHDT, CDR2 YNNKEL (reference sequence). Trimming pared 1 base from V and 4 bases from J, leaving 14 bases between. The CDR3 extends over 16 amino acids. Comment on this clone: The antigen is not known.

Under the ViraFEST assay, PBMC were stimulated with viral peptide pools so that antigen-specific CD4+ T cells expanded. Sequencing was performed afterwards. Isolating CD4+ T cells followed approximately 10 days of culture. Among the vaccine recipients, none had a prior SARS-CoV-2 infection, and nucleocapsid antibodies were negative. The authors replaced half the medium with IL-2 medium on days 3 and 7. Clones were read by immunoSEQ multiplex PCR, and TCRdb kept only the in-frame ones, dropping some. The top ten hold about an eighth of the sample, which has fewer than 25,000 clones, around 70% seen once.

The rearrangement links TRBV3-1 (or the pseudogene TRBV3-2) to TRBJ1-3, with D hard to call. The source material was CD4+ T cells from PBMCs cultured with HCoV-229E spike peptides, sampled before COVID-19 vaccination. The TCR sequence derives from a human donor who received a COVID-19 vaccine. The CDR3 DNA reads as TGTGCCAGCAGCCAAGTTGCCCGGGTATCGGGAAACACCATATATTTT. Its translation: CASSQVARVSGNTIYF.